Only one count was recorded for the clone carrying this TCR beta chain. As yet, its antigen is unknown. This sample is part of a study of PD-1 blockade in mismatch repair-deficient tumors. Study information: All were previously treated, progressing patients with 12 mismatch repair-deficient cancer types. Overall study results and limits: Rapid post-treatment expansion, then contraction, generally preceding radiologic response, marked tumor-resident clones.

Sequenced by immunoSEQ multiplex PCR; TCRdb stores in-frame clones only, minus some. The sample contains some 120,000 clones, approximately 91% of which appear only once. Sequences were derived from peripheral blood, sampled 70 to 72 weeks after starting pembrolizumab. The clonotype comes from an adult with mismatch repair-deficient cancer.

CDR3 coding DNA: TGTGCCAGTAGTGCTCGGGACTCCAGCTCCTACGAGCAGTACTTC. Translating it yields CASSARDSSSYEQYF. The rearrangement uses TRBV19 and TRBJ2-7; maybe TRBD2 (6 bases). The CDR3 is made up of 15 amino acids. Germline-derived CDR1 and CDR2 are LNHDA and SQIVND (reference sequence). The V and J ends lost 5 bases and 0 bases respectively, with 14 bases between them.